Here is one TCR beta chain with its context. Its antigen is not identified. These data originate in a study of T cell responses to AZD1222 COVID-19 vaccine. Study results and limitations: At baseline, seropositivity was found in only a handful of AZD1222 recipients. Variant regions that are unmutated are reportedly the target of nearly half of spike-specific TCRs.

This CDR3 has 16 amino acids. The ends lost 0 bases at V and 2 bases at J; junction bases unmatched: 4. CDR1 and CDR2 (germline): SGHDT, YYEEEE. Libraries were prepared by immunoSEQ multiplex PCR; TCRdb keeps only in-frame clonotypes and omits some of them. Of some 180,000 clones listed, roughly nine tenths are singletons. Sequencing used peripheral blood, obtained 28 days after the second AZD1222 dose. V is TRBV5-6 and J is TRBJ2-1; 8 bases fit TRBD2. The TCR was taken from an adult who received the AZD1222 COVID-19 vaccine. CDR3 nucleotides: TGTGCCAGCAGCTTGGAGCGGGAGATGCCCTACAATGAGCAGTTCTTC. This sequence encodes CASSLEREMPYNEQFF.